Shown below are 2 T cell receptor beta chains from a single sample sequenced in a study of blood T cell repertoires in COVID-19. Generated by immunoSEQ multiplex PCR, the TCRdb table keeps only in-frame clones and is missing some. The sample records about 200,000 clones, over 60% being singletons. The sample comprised peripheral blood. These receptors came from a woman in her sixties or seventies with acute or convalescent COVID-19.

This rearrangement joins TRBV29-1 to TRBJ2-7; D is perhaps TRBD1 (5 bases). The germline V gene has CDR1 SQVTM and CDR2 ANQGSEA. There are 10 residues in the CDR3. V shed 0 bases and J shed 9 bases, with 6 bases lying between them. The DNA for the CDR3 is TGCAGCGTTGAAGAAGGGGTGCAGTACTTC. This gives the protein CSVEEGVQYF.

V usage is TRBV29-1 and J usage is TRBJ2-7; perhaps TRBD1 as D (5 bases). V was clipped by 3 bases and J by 9 bases, with 12 bases between them. CDR1 and CDR2 from the germline V gene are SQVTM and ANQGSEA. The CDR3 length is 11 residues. The CDR3 here is CSVDDRKGQYF. The CDR3 DNA reads as TGCAGCGTTGATGACAGAAAGGGGCAGTACTTC.